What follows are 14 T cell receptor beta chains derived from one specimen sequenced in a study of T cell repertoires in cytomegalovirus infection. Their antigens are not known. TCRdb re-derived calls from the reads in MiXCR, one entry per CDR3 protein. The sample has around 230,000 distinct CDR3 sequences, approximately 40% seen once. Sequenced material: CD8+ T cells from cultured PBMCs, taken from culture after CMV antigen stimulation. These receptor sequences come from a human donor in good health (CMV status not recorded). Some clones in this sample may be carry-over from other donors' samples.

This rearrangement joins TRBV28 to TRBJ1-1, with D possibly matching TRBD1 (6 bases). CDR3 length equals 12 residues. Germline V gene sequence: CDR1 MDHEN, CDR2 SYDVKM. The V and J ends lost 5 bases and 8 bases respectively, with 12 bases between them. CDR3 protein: CASSVPDREAFF. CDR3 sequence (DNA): TGTGCCAGCAGTGTGCCCGACAGGGAAGCTTTCTTT.

For the CDR3, the DNA is TGTGCCAGCAGGGATGGACAGTTTTCGGGCCCGGGCGATGAGCAGTTCTTC. It specifies CASRDGQFSGPGDEQFF. The gene calls are TRBV5-8 and TRBJ2-1, with D perhaps TRBD1 (6 bases). Germline lookup yields CDR1 SGHTS and CDR2 YDEGEE. The CDR3 loop spans 17 amino acids. V was cut by 5 bases and J by 8 bases, with 26 bases left in between. Supplemented by reference TRBV5-8 and TRBJ2-1, the full variable domain reads EAGVTQSPTHLIKTRGQQATLRCSPISGHTSVYWYQQALGLGLQFLLWYDEGEERNRGNFPPRFSGRQFPNYSSELNVNALELEDSALYLCASRDGQFSGPGDEQFFGPGTRLTVL.

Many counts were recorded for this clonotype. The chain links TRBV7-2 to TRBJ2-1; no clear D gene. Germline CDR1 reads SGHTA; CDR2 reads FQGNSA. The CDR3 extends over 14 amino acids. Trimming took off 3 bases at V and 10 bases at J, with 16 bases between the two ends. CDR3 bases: TGTGCCAGCAGCTTGCCCACTGGGGTTGAGGAGCAGTTCTTC. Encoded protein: CASSLPTGVEEQFF.

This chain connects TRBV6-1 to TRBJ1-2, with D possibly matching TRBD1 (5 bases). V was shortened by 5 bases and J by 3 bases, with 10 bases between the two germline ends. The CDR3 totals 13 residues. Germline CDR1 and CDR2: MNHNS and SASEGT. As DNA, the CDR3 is TGTGCCAGCAGTTTTTTACAGGACTATGGCTACACCTTC. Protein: CASSFLQDYGYTF.

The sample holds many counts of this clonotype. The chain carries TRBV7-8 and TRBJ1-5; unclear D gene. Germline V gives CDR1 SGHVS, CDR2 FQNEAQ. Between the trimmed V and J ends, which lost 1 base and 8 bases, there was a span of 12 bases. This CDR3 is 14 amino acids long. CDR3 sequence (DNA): TGTGCCAGCAGCTTAGATGAGTCCCATGAGCCCCAGCATTTT. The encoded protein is CASSLDESHEPQHF. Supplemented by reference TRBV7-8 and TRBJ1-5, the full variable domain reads GAGVSQSPRYKVAKRGQDVALRCDPISGHVSLFWYQQALGQGPEFLTYFQNEAQLDKSGLPSDRFFAERPEGSVSTLKIQRTQQEDSAVYLCASSLDESHEPQHFGDGTRLSIL.

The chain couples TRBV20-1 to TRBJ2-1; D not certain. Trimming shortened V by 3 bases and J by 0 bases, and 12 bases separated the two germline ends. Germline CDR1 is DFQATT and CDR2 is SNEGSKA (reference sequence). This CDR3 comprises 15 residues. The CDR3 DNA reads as TGCAGTGCTAGTGACGTTCTGAGCTCCTACAATGAGCAGTTCTTC. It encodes CSASDVLSSYNEQFF.

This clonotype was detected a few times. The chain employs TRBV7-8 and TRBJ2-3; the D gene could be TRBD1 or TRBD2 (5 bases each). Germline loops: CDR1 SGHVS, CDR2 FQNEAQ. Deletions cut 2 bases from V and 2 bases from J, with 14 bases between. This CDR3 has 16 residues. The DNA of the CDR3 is TGTGCCAGCAGCTTACCGGGGCCGGTCCCCACAGATACGCAGTATTTT. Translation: CASSLPGPVPTDTQYF.

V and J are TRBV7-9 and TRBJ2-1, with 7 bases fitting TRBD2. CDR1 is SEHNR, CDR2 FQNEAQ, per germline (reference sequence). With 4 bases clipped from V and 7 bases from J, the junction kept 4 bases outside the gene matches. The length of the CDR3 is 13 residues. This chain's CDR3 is CASSWGGRNEQFF. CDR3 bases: TGTGCCAGCAGCTGGGGGGGAAGGAATGAGCAGTTCTTC.

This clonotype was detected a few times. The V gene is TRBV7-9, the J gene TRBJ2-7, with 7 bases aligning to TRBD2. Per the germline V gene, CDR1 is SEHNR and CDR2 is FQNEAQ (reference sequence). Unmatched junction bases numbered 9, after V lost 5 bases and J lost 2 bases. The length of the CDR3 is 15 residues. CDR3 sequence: CASSPREAGAYEQYF. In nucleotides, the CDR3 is TGTGCCAGCAGCCCAAGGGAGGCGGGAGCCTACGAGCAGTACTTC.

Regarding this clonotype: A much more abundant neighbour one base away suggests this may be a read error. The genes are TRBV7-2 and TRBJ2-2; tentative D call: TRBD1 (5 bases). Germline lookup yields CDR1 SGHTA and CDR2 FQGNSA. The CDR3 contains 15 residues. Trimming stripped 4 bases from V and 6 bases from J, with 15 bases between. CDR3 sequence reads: CASSSPDTSPGELFF. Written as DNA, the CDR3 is TGTGCCAGCAGCTCACCGGACACATCGCCCGGGGAGCTGTTTTTT.

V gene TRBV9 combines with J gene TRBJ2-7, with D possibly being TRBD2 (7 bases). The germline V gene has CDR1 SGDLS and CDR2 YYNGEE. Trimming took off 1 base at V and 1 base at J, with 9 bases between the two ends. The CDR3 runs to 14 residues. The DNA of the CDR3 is TGTGCCAGCAGCGTAAGGGGGGGATCCTACGAGCAGTACTTC. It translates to CASSVRGGSYEQYF.

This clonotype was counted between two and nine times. The CDR3 sequence is CASSQGRREAFF. Written as DNA, the CDR3 is TGCGCCAGCAGCCAAGGTCGTAGAGAAGCTTTCTTT. This chain uses TRBV4-1 with TRBJ1-1; D not certain. The CDR3 covers 12 residues. V lost 1 base and J lost 8, with 8 bases in between. Germline CDR1 is MGHRA and CDR2 is YSYEKL.

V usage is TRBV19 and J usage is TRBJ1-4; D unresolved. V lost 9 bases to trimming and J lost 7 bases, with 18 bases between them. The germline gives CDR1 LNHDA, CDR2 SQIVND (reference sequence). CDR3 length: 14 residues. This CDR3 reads CASGSRQLREKLFF. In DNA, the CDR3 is TGTGCCAGCGGCTCACGGCAGTTGCGTGAAAAACTGTTTTTT.

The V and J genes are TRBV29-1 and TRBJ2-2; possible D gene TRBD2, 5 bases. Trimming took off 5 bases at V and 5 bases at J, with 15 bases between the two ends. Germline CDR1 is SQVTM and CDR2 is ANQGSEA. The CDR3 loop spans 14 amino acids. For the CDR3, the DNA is TGCAGCGTTTTTAAGGGTTGGGAGACCGGGGAGCTGTTTTTT. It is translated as CSVFKGWETGELFF.